The text below deals with one T cell receptor (beta chain). The antigen remains undetermined. Here immunoSEQ multiplex PCR was the method, and the copy in TCRdb shows in-frame clones only, minus some. The table includes approximately 35,000 clones, 70% to 90% detected once. This sample is part of a study of T cell responses to AZD1222 COVID-19 vaccine. Study as a whole: Timing groups of about 4 and about 12 weeks for second doses were pooled. General study results and limits: Reportedly, nearly half of unique spike TCRs recognized epitopes outside B.1.351/B.1.1.7 mutations. Mostly white British, mostly female donors; authors suggested clonal diversity may be underestimated. Spike was spanned by vaccine-associated CD4 TCRs, with dominance at 160-218 and 743-854.

Germline V lookup: CDR1 LGHDT, CDR2 YNNKEL (reference sequence). V was trimmed by 1 base and J by 5 bases, leaving 9 bases between them. The CDR3 has 14 residues. This sample comprised peripheral blood, obtained on day 0 of AZD1222 vaccination. The gene calls are TRBV3-1 (or the pseudogene TRBV3-2) and TRBJ1-5; D is possibly TRBD1 (5 bases). This clonotype originated in an adult in good health. CDR3 sequence: CASSQGTKDQPQHF. CDR3 DNA sequence: TGTGCCAGCAGCCAAGGGACAAAAGATCAGCCCCAGCATTTT.